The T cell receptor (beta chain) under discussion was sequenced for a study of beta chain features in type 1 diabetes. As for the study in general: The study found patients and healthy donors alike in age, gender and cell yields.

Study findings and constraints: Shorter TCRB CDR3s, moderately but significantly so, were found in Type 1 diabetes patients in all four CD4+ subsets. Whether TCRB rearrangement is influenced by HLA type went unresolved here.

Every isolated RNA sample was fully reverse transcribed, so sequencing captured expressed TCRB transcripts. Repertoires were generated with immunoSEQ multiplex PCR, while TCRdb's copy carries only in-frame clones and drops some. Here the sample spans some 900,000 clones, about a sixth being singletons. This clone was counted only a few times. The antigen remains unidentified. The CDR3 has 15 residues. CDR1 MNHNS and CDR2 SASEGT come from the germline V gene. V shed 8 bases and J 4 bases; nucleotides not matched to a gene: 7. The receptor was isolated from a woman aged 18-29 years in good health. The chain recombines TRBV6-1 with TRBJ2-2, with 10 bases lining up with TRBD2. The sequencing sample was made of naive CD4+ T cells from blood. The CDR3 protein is CASLNGLAVTGELFF. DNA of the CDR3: TGTGCCAGCCTGAACGGACTAGCGGTCACCGGGGAGCTGTTTTTT.